This paragraph covers one T cell receptor beta chain sequence. Its matching antigen is unknown. With 6 bases removed from V and 4 bases from J, the gap between germline ends came to 12 bases. Germline CDR1 and CDR2: MGHRA and YSYEKL. The CDR3 extends over 13 amino acids. The data are from a study of cytomegalovirus exposure and HLA in healthy donors. The data were produced by immunoSEQ multiplex PCR, yet TCRdb's version contains in-frame clones alone and is incomplete. The table shows roughly 98,000 clones, with around 90% occurring only once. Findings and caveats of the study: In vitro work confirmed that three CMV-associated chains recognize CMV antigens.

Sequencing was performed on PBMCs. The TCR comes from a woman in her 30s in good health and CMV-seronegative. The chain has TRBV4-1 and TRBJ1-1; D ambiguous. The CDR3 sequence: CASSSNQATEAFF. CDR3 DNA sequence: TGCGCCAGCAGTTCTAATCAGGCCACTGAAGCTTTCTTT.